A single T cell receptor (beta chain) is shown here with its context. These data are taken from a study of cytomegalovirus exposure and HLA in healthy donors. Germline V gene lookup returns CDR1 LNHDA and CDR2 SQIVND (reference sequence). The CDR3 length is 15 residues. V gave up 5 bases and J gave up 6 bases; unmatched junction bases: 7. 60 Vbeta and 13 Jbeta primers were used in PCR. Profiled with immunoSEQ multiplex PCR; TCRdb holds only in-frame clones, not every one. The sample carries about 73,000 clones, 75% recorded once. The sequence was collected from a man aged 65 to 85 in good health and CMV-seronegative. The chain carries TRBV19 and TRBJ1-5; 10 bases align to TRBD1. The specimen was PBMCs. This chain's CDR3 is CASSSGQGRAQPQHF. CDR3 bases: TGTGCCAGTAGTTCGGGACAGGGGCGGGCTCAGCCCCAGCATTTT.